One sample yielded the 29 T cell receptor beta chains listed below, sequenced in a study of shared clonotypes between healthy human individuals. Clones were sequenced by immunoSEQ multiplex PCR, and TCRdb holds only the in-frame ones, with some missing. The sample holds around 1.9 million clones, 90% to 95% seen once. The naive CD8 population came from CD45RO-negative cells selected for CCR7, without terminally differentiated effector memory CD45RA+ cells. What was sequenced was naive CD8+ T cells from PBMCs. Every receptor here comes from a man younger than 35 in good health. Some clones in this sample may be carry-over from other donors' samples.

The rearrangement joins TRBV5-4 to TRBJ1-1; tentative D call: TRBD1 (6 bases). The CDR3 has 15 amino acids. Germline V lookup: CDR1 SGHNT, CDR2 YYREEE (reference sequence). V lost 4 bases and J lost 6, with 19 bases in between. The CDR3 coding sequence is TGTGCCAGCAGCACCGGAGTCCTCACAGGGCCTGAAGCTTTCTTT. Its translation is CASSTGVLTGPEAFF.

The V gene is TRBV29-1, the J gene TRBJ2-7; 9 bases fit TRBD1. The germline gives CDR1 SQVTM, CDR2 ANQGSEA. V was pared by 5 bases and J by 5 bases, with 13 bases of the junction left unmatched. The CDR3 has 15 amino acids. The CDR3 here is CSVTSLGTGFHEQYF. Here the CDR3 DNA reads TGCAGCGTTACTTCCTTAGGGACAGGGTTCCACGAGCAGTACTTC.

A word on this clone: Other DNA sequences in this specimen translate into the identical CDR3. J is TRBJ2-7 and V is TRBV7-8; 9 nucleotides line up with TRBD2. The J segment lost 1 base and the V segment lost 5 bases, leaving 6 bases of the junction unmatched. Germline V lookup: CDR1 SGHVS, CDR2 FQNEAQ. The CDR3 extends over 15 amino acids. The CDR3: CASSQGSGSSYEQYF. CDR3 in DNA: TGTGCCAGCAGCCAAGGTAGCGGGAGTTCCTACGAGCAGTACTTC.

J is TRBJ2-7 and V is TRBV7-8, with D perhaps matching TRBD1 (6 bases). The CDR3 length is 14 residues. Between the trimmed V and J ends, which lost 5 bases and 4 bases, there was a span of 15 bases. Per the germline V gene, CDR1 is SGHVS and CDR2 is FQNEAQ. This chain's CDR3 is CASSPAPGVYEQYF. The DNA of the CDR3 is TGTGCCAGCAGCCCCGCCCCAGGGGTTTACGAGCAGTACTTC. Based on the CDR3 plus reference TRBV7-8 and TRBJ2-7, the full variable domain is GAGVSQSPRYKVAKRGQDVALRCDPISGHVSLFWYQQALGQGPEFLTYFQNEAQLDKSGLPSDRFFAERPEGSVSTLKIQRTQQEDSAVYLCASSPAPGVYEQYFGPGTRLTVT.

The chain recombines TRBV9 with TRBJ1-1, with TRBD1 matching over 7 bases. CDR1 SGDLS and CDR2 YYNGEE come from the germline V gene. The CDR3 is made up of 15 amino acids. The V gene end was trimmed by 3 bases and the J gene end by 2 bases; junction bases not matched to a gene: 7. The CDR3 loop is CASSGGRQGNTEAFF. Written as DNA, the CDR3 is TGTGCCAGCAGCGGAGGGCGACAGGGAAACACTGAAGCTTTCTTT.

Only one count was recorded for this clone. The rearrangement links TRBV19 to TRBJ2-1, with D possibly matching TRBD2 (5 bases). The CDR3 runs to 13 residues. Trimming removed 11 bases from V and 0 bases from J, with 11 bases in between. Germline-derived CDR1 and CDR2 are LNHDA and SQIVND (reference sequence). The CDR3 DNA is TGTGCCTCCGGGCGGGCCTCCTACAATGAGCAGTTCTTC. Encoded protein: CASGRASYNEQFF.

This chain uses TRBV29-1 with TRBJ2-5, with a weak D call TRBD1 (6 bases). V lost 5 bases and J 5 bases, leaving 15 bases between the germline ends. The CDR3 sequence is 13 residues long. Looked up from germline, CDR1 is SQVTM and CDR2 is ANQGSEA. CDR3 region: CSVSGTPQETQYF. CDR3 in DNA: TGCAGCGTTAGTGGGACACCCCAGGAGACCCAGTACTTC. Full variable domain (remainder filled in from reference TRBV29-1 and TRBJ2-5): SAVISQKPSRDICQRGTSLTIQCQVDSQVTMMFWYRQQPGQSLTLIATANQGSEATYESGFVIDKFPISRPNLTFSTLTVSNMSPEDSSIYLCSVSGTPQETQYFGPGTRLLVL.

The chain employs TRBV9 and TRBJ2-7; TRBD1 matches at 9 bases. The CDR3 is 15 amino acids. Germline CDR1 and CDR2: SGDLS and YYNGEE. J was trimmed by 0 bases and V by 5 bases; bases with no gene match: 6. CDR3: CASSLRTGDSYEQYF. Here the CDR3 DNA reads TGTGCCAGCAGTCTGCGGACAGGGGACTCCTACGAGCAGTACTTC.

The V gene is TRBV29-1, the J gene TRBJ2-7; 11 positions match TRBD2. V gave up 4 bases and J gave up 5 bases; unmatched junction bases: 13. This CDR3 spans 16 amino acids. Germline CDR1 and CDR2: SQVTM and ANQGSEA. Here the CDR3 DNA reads TGCAGCGTTGCCATCACTAGCGGGAGTGAACGGGACGAGCAGTACTTC. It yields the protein CSVAITSGSERDEQYF.

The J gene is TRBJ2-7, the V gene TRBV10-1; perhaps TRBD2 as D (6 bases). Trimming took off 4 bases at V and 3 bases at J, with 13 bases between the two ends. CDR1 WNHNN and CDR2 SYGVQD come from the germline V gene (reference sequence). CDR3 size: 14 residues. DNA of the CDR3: TGCGCCAGCAGTGGGCCGGGAGCCCTCTACGAGCAGTACTTC. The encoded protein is CASSGPGALYEQYF.

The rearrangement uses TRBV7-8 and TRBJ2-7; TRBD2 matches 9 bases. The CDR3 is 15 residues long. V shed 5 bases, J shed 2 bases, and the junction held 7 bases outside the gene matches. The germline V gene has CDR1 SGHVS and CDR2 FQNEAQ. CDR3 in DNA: TGTGCCAGCAGCCCCCGGACTAGCGTCGCCTACGAGCAGTACTTC. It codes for CASSPRTSVAYEQYF.

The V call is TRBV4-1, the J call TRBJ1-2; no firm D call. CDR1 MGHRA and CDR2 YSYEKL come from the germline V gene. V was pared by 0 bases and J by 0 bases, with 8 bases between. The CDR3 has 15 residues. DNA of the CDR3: TGCGCCAGCAGCCAAGAGCTGGGTTCTAACTATGGCTACACCTTC. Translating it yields CASSQELGSNYGYTF.

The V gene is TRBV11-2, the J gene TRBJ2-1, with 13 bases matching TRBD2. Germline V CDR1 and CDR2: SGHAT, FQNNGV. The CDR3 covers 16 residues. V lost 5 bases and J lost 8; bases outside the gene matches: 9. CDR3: CASSMPLAGGPDEQFF. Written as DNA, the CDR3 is TGTGCCAGCAGCATGCCACTAGCGGGAGGGCCCGATGAGCAGTTCTTC.

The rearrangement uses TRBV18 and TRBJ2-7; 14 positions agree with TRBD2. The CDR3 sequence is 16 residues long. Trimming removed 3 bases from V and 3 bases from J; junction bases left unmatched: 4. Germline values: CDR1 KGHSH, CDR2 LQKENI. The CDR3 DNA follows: TGTGCCAGCTCACCGACTAGCGGGAGGGGAGTCTACGAGCAGTACTTC. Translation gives CASSPTSGRGVYEQYF.

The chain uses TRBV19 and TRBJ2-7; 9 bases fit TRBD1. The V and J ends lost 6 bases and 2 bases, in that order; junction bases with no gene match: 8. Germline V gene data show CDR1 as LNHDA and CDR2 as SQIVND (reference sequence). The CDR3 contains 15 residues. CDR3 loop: CASRTRDRVPYEQYF. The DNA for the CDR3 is TGTGCCAGTAGGACCCGGGACAGGGTCCCCTACGAGCAGTACTTC.

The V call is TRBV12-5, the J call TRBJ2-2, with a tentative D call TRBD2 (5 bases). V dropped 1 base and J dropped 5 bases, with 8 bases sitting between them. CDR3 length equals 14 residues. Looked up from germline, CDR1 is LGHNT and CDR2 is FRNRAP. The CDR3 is CASGLGRGTGELFF. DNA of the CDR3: TGTGCTAGTGGTTTGGGGCGCGGGACCGGGGAGCTGTTTTTT.

CDR3 sequence reads: CASSVSGELFF. CDR3 DNA sequence: TGTGCCAGCAGTGTAAGCGGGGAGCTGTTTTTT. The chain combines TRBV25-1 with TRBJ2-2; D not certain. The ends were cut back, 4 bases at V and 7 bases at J, with 4 bases in the middle. CDR1 and CDR2 from the germline V gene are MGHDK and SYGVNS. The CDR3 has 11 amino acids.

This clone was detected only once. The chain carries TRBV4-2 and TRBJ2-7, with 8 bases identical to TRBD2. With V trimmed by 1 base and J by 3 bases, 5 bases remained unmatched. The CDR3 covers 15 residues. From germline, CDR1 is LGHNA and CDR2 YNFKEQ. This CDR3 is CASSQGAGLGYEQYF. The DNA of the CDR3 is TGTGCCAGCAGCCAAGGGGCGGGACTAGGCTACGAGCAGTACTTC.

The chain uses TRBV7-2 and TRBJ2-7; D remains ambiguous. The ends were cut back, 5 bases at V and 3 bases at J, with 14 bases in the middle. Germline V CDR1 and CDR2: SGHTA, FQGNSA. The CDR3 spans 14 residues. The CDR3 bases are TGTGCCAGCAGCCCCATCAAAGAGCACTACGAGCAGTACTTC. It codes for CASSPIKEHYEQYF. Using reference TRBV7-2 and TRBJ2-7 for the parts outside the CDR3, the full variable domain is GAGVSQSPSNKVTEKGKDVELRCDPISGHTALYWYRQSLGQGLEFLIYFQGNSAPDKSGLPSDRFSAERTGGSVSTLTIQRTQQEDSAVYLCASSPIKEHYEQYFGPGTRLTVT.

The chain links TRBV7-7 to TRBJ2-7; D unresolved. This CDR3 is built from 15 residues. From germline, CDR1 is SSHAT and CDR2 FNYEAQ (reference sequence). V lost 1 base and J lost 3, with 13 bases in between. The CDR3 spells CASSLEFAANYEQYF. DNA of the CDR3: TGTGCCAGCAGCTTAGAGTTTGCAGCCAACTACGAGCAGTACTTC.

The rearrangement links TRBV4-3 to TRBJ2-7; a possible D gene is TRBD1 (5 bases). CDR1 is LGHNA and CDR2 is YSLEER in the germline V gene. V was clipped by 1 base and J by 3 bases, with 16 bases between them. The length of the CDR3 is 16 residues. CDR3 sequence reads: CASSQVSYGALYEQYF. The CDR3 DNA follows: TGCGCCAGCAGCCAAGTTAGCTATGGGGCGCTCTACGAGCAGTACTTC.

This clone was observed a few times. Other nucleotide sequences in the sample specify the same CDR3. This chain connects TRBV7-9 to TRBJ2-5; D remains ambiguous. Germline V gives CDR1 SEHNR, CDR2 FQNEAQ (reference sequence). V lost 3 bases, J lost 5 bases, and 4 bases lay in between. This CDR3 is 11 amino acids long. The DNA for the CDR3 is TGTGCCAGCAGCTTTCGGGAGACCCAGTACTTC. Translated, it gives CASSFRETQYF.

This CDR3 is CASSLSYRRGNRENYGYTF. CDR3 DNA: TGTGCCAGCAGTTTATCTTATCGGCGTGGAAACAGGGAGAACTATGGCTACACCTTC. The chain employs TRBV28 and TRBJ1-2; a weak D match, TRBD1 (6 bases). V shed 1 base and J shed 2 bases, with 23 bases lying between them. Germline V gene sequence: CDR1 MDHEN, CDR2 SYDVKM. The CDR3 runs 19 residues.

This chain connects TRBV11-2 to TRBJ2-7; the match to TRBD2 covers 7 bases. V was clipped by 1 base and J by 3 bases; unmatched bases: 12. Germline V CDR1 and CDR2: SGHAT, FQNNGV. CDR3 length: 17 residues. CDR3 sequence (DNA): TGTGCCAGCAGCTTAGGGGGAGGGTCCTATCGCCTCTACGAGCAGTACTTC. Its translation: CASSLGGGSYRLYEQYF. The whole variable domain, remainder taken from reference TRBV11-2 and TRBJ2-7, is EAGVAQSPRYKIIEKRQSVAFWCNPISGHATLYWYQQILGQGPKLLIQFQNNGVVDDSQLPKDRFSAERLKGVDSTLKIQPAKLEDSAVYLCASSLGGGSYRLYEQYFGPGTRLTVT.

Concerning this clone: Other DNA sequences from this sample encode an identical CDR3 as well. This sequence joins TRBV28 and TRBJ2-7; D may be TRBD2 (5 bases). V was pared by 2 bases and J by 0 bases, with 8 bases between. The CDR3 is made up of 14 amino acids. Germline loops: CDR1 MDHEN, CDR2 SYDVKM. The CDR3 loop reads CASSLSGSSYEQYF. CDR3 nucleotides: TGTGCCAGCAGTTTAAGTGGGAGCTCCTACGAGCAGTACTTC.

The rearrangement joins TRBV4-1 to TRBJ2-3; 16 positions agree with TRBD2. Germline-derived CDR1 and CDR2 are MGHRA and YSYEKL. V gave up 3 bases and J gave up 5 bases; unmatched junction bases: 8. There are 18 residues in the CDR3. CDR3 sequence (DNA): TGCGCCAGCAGCCAGGGGACTAGCGGGAGGGCCGTGGGAGATACGCAGTATTTT. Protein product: CASSQGTSGRAVGDTQYF.

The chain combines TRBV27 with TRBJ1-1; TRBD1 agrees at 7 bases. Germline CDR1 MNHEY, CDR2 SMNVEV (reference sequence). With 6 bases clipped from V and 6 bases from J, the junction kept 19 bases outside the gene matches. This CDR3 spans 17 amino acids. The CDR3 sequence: CASRQLQGPRGGAEAFF. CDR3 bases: TGTGCCAGCAGACAGCTACAGGGGCCTCGGGGAGGGGCTGAAGCTTTCTTT.

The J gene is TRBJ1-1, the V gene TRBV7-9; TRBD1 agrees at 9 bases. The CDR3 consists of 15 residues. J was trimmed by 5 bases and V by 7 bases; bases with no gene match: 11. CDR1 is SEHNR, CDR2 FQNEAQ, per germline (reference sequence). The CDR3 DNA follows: TGTGCCAGCACAAGGGGAACAGGGGGCGGAACTGAAGCTTTCTTT. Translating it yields CASTRGTGGGTEAFF.

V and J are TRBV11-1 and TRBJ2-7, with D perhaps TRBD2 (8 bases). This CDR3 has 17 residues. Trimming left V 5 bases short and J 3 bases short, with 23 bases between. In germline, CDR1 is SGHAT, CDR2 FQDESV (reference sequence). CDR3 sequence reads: CASSLPRGGTVDYEQYF. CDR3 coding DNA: TGTGCCAGCAGCCTCCCCCGGGGGGGGACAGTGGACTACGAGCAGTACTTC.